Listed below are T cell receptor beta chains from one sample, sequenced in a study of blood T cell repertoires in COVID-19. The method was immunoSEQ multiplex PCR; TCRdb's version includes in-frame clones alone and lacks a portion of them. The sample has about 440,000 clones, around 91% seen once. The specimen sequenced was PBMCs or T cells enriched from blood (not recorded which). The receptors come from a man younger than 35 who had recovered from COVID-19. CDR3s include the opening cysteine and the closing phenylalanine or tryptophan. A D gene is named only where the DNA matches it firmly. The size of a clone is reported for some rows only, either as once, few or many, or as a class for expanded clones.

V	size	J	D	DNA	CDR3
TRBV19	-	TRBJ1-2	-	TGTGCCAGTAGTATCGGGGGGGAAGAAAACCCTAGTCGTGGCTACACCTTC	CASSIGGEENPSRGYTF
TRBV3-1/TRBV3-2	-	TRBJ1-3	TRBD1	TGTGCCAGCAGCCCACACTCACCGGGACAGGGTCACACCATATATTTT	CASSPHSPGQGHTIYF
TRBV19	-	TRBJ1-1	-	TGTGCCAGTAGTATCGGGGGTCACGGCAGTGGGGTTAGGAACACTGAAGCTTTCTTT	CASSIGGHGSGVRNTEAFF
TRBV7-9	-	TRBJ1-1	-	TGTGCCAGCAGCCCTCCCGTCCGGGGGTTGAACACTGAAGCTTTCTTT	CASSPPVRGLNTEAFF
TRBV9	-	TRBJ1-2	TRBD1	TGTGCCAGCAGTGCCGGGACAGGGACTCACTATGGCTACACCTTC	CASSAGTGTHYGYTF
TRBV29-1	-	TRBJ2-3	TRBD2	TGCAGCGTTCGGGGGGTTCAGCGGGGTTACACAGATACGCAGTATTTT	CSVRGVQRGYTDTQYF
TRBV19	-	TRBJ1-5	TRBD1	TGTGCCAATCGGACAGGGTCCTTTTATCAGCCCCAGCATTTT	CANRTGSFYQPQHF
TRBV15	-	TRBJ1-2	-	TGTGCCACCAGCAGAGTTGAGGGGGTGGTGGGCTACACCTTC	CATSRVEGVVGYTF
TRBV19	-	TRBJ1-2	-	TGTGCCAGTTCCCCCGGACAGAACAGGAACTATGGCTACACCTTC	CASSPGQNRNYGYTF
TRBV5-1	few	TRBJ2-1	TRBD2	TGCGCCAGCAGCTTGGCGGGACTATACTACAATGAGCAGTTCTTC	CASSLAGLYYNEQFF
TRBV19	-	TRBJ1-1	-	TGTGCCAGTAGCTTCCAGGGTAGGGGCACTGAAGCTTTCTTT	CASSFQGRGTEAFF
TRBV7-9	-	TRBJ2-2	-	TGTGCCAGCAGCTCAGGCTCCCGCACCGGGGAGCTGTTTTTT	CASSSGSRTGELFF
TRBV7-3	-	TRBJ2-5	TRBD2	TGTGCCAGCAGCGCTGGACTAGAGGGGACCCAGTACTTC	CASSAGLEGTQYF
TRBV10-3	-	TRBJ2-7	TRBD2	TGTGCCATCAGTGATGGGAGGGTCGACGAGCAGTACTTC	CAISDGRVDEQYF
TRBV4-1	-	TRBJ1-2	-	TGCGCCAGCAGCCAAGATCCGCCAGACTATGGCTACACCTTC	CASSQDPPDYGYTF
TRBV7-9	once	TRBJ2-1	-	TGTGCCAGCAGCTTAGCATCCAGGGTCCACAATGAGCAGTTCTTC	CASSLASRVHNEQFF
TRBV7-2	-	TRBJ1-2	-	TGTGCCAGCAGCTTCTTCAGTCGTTCTGCACGTTATGGCTACACCTTC	CASSFFSRSARYGYTF
TRBV5-1	-	TRBJ1-2	TRBD1	TGCGCCAGCAGCTTGGTGTCAGGGGGCGAAGGCTACACCTTC	CASSLVSGGEGYTF
TRBV6-1	-	TRBJ1-5	-	TGTGCCAGCAGTGAAGGGGCAGGAAGGTTGCAGCCCCAGCATTTT	CASSEGAGRLQPQHF
TRBV19	once	TRBJ1-5	-	TGTGCCAGTAGTGGCATCACTCAGGGATTTCAGCCCCAGCATTTT	CASSGITQGFQPQHF
TRBV6-5	-	TRBJ2-1	TRBD2	TGTGCCAGCAGTTACCAGGGACTAGCGGGGGAGGAGCAGTTCTTC	CASSYQGLAGEEQFF
TRBV5-1	once	TRBJ2-7	-	TGCGCCAGCAGTCCTGCCGGGGGGCCCTACGAGCAGTACTTC	CASSPAGGPYEQYF
TRBV2	-	TRBJ1-6	-	TGTGCCAGCAGTGAAGGCCCGCGTTTCTCCTATAATTCACCCCTCCACTTT	CASSEGPRFSYNSPLHF
TRBV27	-	TRBJ2-7	TRBD1	TGTGCCAGCAGTGATATGTCAGGGGGAAGGAGCCACGAGCAGTACTTC	CASSDMSGGRSHEQYF
TRBV27	-	TRBJ1-3	-	TGTGCCAGCAGTACAGGGTTCTCTGGAAACACCATATATTTT	CASSTGFSGNTIYF
TRBV5-4	-	TRBJ1-2	-	TGTGCCAGCAGCTTGGCAGGTTTGGGCAATGGCTACACCTTC	CASSLAGLGNGYTF
TRBV2	-	TRBJ2-3	-	TGTGCCAGCACCCGAGAAGCGGGCAGGAGCACAGATACGCAGTATTTT	CASTREAGRSTDTQYF
TRBV7-9	many	TRBJ2-7	TRBD1	TGTGCCAGCAGGGACAGGGGGCGCTACGAGCAGTACTTC	CASRDRGRYEQYF